This TCR beta chain was recorded in a study of early T cells in non-severe SARS-CoV-2 infection. In the study overall: Sequencing was performed on bulk RNA from unsorted whole blood, leaving chains unpaired. Whole-study results and caveats: VDJdb matching favored anti-spike CD8 responses, missing private and CD4 specificities.

This clonotype occurred a few times. No antigen is known for it. Attachment of unique molecular identifiers to individual cDNA molecules was performed. From the 5' RACE reads, TCRdb called clonotypes with MiXCR, one entry per CDR3 protein. The sample contains about 80,000 distinct CDR3 sequences, approximately 12% of which appear only once. The receptor comes from an adult who was a healthcare worker with PCR-confirmed SARS-CoV-2 infection or an uninfected control (not recorded which). Sequenced input: whole blood.

The CDR3 loop reads CASSEELDPTQYF. Here the CDR3 DNA reads TGTGCCAGCAGTGAAGAACTAGACCCTACGCAGTATTTT. The rearrangement links TRBV2 to TRBJ2-3, with D maybe TRBD2 (5 bases). Germline V gene sequence: CDR1 SNHLY, CDR2 FYNNEI. Trimming cost V 1 base and J 8 bases, with 10 bases left between them. There are 13 residues in the CDR3.